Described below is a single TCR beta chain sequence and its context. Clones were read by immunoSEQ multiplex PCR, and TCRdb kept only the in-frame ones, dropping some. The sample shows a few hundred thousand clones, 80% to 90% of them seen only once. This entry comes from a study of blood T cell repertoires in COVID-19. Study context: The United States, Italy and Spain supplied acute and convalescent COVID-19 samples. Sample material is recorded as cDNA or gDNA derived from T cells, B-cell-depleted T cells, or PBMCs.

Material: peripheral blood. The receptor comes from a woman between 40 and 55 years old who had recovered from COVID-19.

CDR3 in amino acids: CAAQPGDTGELFF. CDR3 sequence (DNA): TGTGCCGCACAGCCCGGGGACACCGGGGAGCTGTTTTTT. This chain joins TRBV10-3 and TRBJ2-2, with a tentative D call TRBD2 (5 bases). The CDR3 contains 13 residues. Germline-derived CDR1 and CDR2 are ENHRY and SYGVKD. Trimming took off 11 bases at V and 3 bases at J, with 13 bases between the two ends.